This passage covers 25 T cell receptor beta chains from one sample sequenced in a study of blood T cell repertoires in COVID-19 (dated by TCRdb to 2018 to 2021). Libraries were prepared through the immunoSEQ multiplex PCR assay. In its TCRdb copy, this immuneACCESS table keeps in-frame sequences only and misses some clones. Where compared with another copy, unresolved V genes explain less than half of these, and the others have no known cause. For this sample there are a few hundred thousand clones; roughly nine tenths appear just once. The top ten hold around 5.9% of the sample. The sequenced material came from peripheral blood. The receptor set was obtained from a man aged 55-75 years with acute or convalescent COVID-19.

This clone was counted a few times. V is TRBV4-3 and J is TRBJ1-2, with D maybe TRBD1 (5 bases). V dropped 2 bases and J dropped 8 bases, with 15 bases sitting between them. Germline V gene lookup returns CDR1 LGHNA and CDR2 YSLEER. This CDR3 is built from 14 residues. CDR3 in amino acids: CASSQLVGRQGYTF. The CDR3 DNA is TGCGCCAGCAGCCAACTAGTGGGGCGGCAGGGCTACACCTTC.

V is TRBV4-2 and J is TRBJ2-3, with 11 bases fitting TRBD2. Unmatched junction bases numbered 12, after V lost 0 bases and J lost 1 base. From germline, CDR1 is LGHNA and CDR2 YNFKEQ. The length of the CDR3 is 20 residues. CDR3 DNA: TGTGCCAGCAGCCAAGATCTTACGACGGGACTAGCGGTTCGCACAGATACGCAGTATTTT. Translation: CASSQDLTTGLAVRTDTQYF.

The V call is TRBV28, the J call TRBJ1-2, with TRBD1 matching over 8 bases. The J segment lost 7 bases and the V segment lost 1 base, leaving 8 bases of the junction unmatched. This CDR3 contains 15 residues. CDR1 MDHEN and CDR2 SYDVKM come from the germline V gene. CDR3 residues: CASSLSETGAGGYTF. As DNA, the CDR3 is TGTGCCAGCAGTTTATCGGAGACAGGGGCGGGTGGCTACACCTTC.

The V gene is TRBV9, the J gene TRBJ1-2; 8 positions match TRBD1. Unmatched junction bases numbered 11, after V lost 1 base and J lost 6 bases. This CDR3 spans 16 amino acids. Per germline, CDR1 SGDLS and CDR2 YYNGEE. The CDR3 DNA reads as TGTGCCAGCAGCGTACTGCCCGGTCAGGGGGCAAATGGCTACACCTTC. Its protein product is CASSVLPGQGANGYTF.

The chain has TRBV9 and TRBJ1-2; maybe TRBD1 (5 bases). CDR1 is SGDLS and CDR2 is YYNGEE in the germline V gene. The V and J ends lost 0 bases and 8 bases respectively, with 14 bases between them. This CDR3 comprises 14 residues. Here the CDR3 reads CASSVGGGERGYTF. CDR3 in DNA: TGTGCCAGCAGCGTAGGGGGAGGGGAGAGAGGCTACACCTTC.

The chain links TRBV27 to TRBJ2-5; 12 bases line up with TRBD2. Trimming at V came to 4 bases and at J to 6 bases, leaving 9 bases not matched to a gene. The CDR3 extends over 16 amino acids. From germline, CDR1 is MNHEY and CDR2 SMNVEV (reference sequence). The CDR3 sequence is CASSSLAGGIGKTQYF. The CDR3 DNA reads TGTGCCAGCAGTTCCCTAGCGGGAGGGATCGGAAAGACCCAGTACTTC.

The J gene is TRBJ2-1, the V gene TRBV2, with a possible D match to TRBD2 (5 bases). V shed 7 bases and J shed 10 bases, with 14 bases lying between them. CDR3 length: 12 residues. The V gene's germline CDR1 is SNHLY and CDR2 FYNNEI. CDR3 in DNA: TGTGCCAGCACGCCCGATCGAGGGGAGCAGTTCTTC. It translates to CASTPDRGEQFF. Looking up the rest from reference TRBV2 and TRBJ2-1 gives the full variable domain: EPEVTQTPSHQVTQMGQEVILRCVPISNHLYFYWYRQILGQKVEFLVSFYNNEISEKSEIFDDQFSVERPDGSNFTLKIRSTKLEDSAMYFCASTPDRGEQFFGPGTRLTVL.

The chain couples TRBV6-2 or TRBV6-3 to TRBJ1-1; D may be TRBD1 (5 bases). The CDR3 contains 14 residues. Looked up from germline, CDR1 is MNHEY and CDR2 is SVGEGT. V dropped 2 bases and J dropped 5 bases, with 12 bases sitting between them. The CDR3, as DNA: TGTGCCAGCAGTTACCGGCAGGGAAGGACTGAAGCTTTCTTT. It specifies CASSYRQGRTEAFF.

A few counts support this clone. The V gene is TRBV7-3, the J gene TRBJ2-5; 13 positions agree with TRBD2. Germline-derived CDR1 and CDR2 are SGHTA and FQGTGA. This CDR3 comprises 16 residues. V shed 5 bases, J shed 4 bases, and the junction held 7 bases outside the gene matches. The CDR3 reads CASSLGLAGVGETQYF. CDR3 DNA: TGTGCCAGCAGCCTCGGACTAGCGGGAGTCGGAGAGACCCAGTACTTC.

The chain employs TRBV7-3 and TRBJ2-3; D is possibly TRBD2 (6 bases). The V and J ends lost 2 bases and 7 bases respectively, with 13 bases between them. CDR1 and CDR2 (germline): SGHTA, FQGTGA. The CDR3 runs to 14 residues. CDR3 protein: CASSLYPSVNTQYF. CDR3 nucleotide sequence: TGTGCCAGCAGCTTATATCCTAGCGTCAATACGCAGTATTTT.

The genes are TRBV5-3 and TRBJ2-2, with 8 bases aligning to TRBD1. TRBV5-3 is annotated as an ORF whose role is uncertain. CDR3 size: 15 residues. After removal of 4 bases from V and 6 bases from J, the junction contained 8 bases not matched to a gene. The CDR3 sequence: CARSKRAGGSGELFF. In nucleotides, the CDR3 is TGTGCCAGAAGCAAGAGGGCAGGGGGCTCCGGGGAGCTGTTTTTT.

The CDR3 DNA is TGTGCCAGCAGCGATAGCGGGAGCTCCTACAATGAGCAGTTCTTC. Translation gives CASSDSGSSYNEQFF. The rearrangement uses TRBV7-9 and TRBJ2-1; 9 positions agree with TRBD2. CDR3 length equals 15 residues. J gave up 0 bases and V 5 bases, and 2 bases lay outside the gene matches. The germline V gene encodes CDR1 SEHNR and CDR2 FQNEAQ (reference sequence).

The chain couples TRBV18 to TRBJ2-2; a weak D match, TRBD1 (5 bases). V lost 6 bases, J lost 5 bases, and 13 bases lay in between. This CDR3 comprises 14 residues. The germline gives CDR1 KGHSH, CDR2 LQKENI. In DNA form, the CDR3 reads TGTGCCAGCTCCCCCTTACAGGCTACCGGGGAGCTGTTTTTT. Amino acids: CASSPLQATGELFF.

The rearrangement joins TRBV2 to TRBJ1-5; D is unresolved. In germline, CDR1 is SNHLY, CDR2 FYNNEI. Trimming shortened V by 5 bases and J by 3 bases, and 14 bases separated the two germline ends. The CDR3 contains 15 residues. For the CDR3, the DNA is TGTGCCAGCAGTAAAGGGCGGCAGATCAATCAGCCCCAGCATTTT. Residues: CASSKGRQINQPQHF.

This clone was observed a single time. The chain employs TRBV11-3 and TRBJ1-1; D possibly corresponds to TRBD1 (5 bases). Germline CDR1 SGHNT, CDR2 YENEEA. Trimming pared 3 bases from V and 1 base from J, leaving 6 bases between. The CDR3 has 13 residues. The CDR3 nucleotides read TGTGCCAGCAGCTTTACAGGGAACACTGAAGCTTTCTTT. Encoded protein: CASSFTGNTEAFF.

This chain joins TRBV28 and TRBJ1-1; 8 bases fit TRBD1. V trimming: 3 bases; J trimming: 7 bases; junction bases outside the gene matches: 13. CDR3 length: 16 residues. CDR1 is MDHEN and CDR2 is SYDVKM in the germline V gene. The DNA of the CDR3 is TGTGCCAGCAGTTTGGGAGAACAGGGGGGGATGGATGAAGCTTTCTTT. It yields the protein CASSLGEQGGMDEAFF.

The chain couples TRBV7-9 to TRBJ2-2, with D tentatively TRBD1 (5 bases). Trimming took off 5 bases at V and 1 base at J, with 14 bases between the two ends. The CDR3 runs to 16 residues. The germline V gene has CDR1 SEHNR and CDR2 FQNEAQ (reference sequence). The CDR3 DNA is TGTGCCAGCAGCCCTACGACAGTAATGAACACCGGGGAGCTGTTTTTT. Translated: CASSPTTVMNTGELFF.

The chain couples TRBV18 to TRBJ2-7; D is unresolved. Germline V gene lookup returns CDR1 KGHSH and CDR2 LQKENI. This CDR3 region has 11 residues. The V end lost 2 bases, the J end lost 5 bases, and 4 bases lay between the germline ends. The CDR3, as DNA: TGTGCCAGCTCACCAGCAGACGAGCAGTACTTC. It codes for CASSPADEQYF.

This clone was detected only once. The rearrangement uses TRBV5-6 and TRBJ1-5; TRBD1 is a possible D gene (6 bases). Trimming left V 0 bases short and J 2 bases short, with 9 bases between. In germline, CDR1 is SGHDT, CDR2 YYEEEE. The CDR3 spans 15 residues. The CDR3 here is CASSLGSGGNQPQHF. CDR3 bases: TGTGCCAGCAGCTTGGGTTCAGGGGGCAATCAGCCCCAGCATTTT.

This chain joins TRBV30 and TRBJ2-7, with 7 bases that match TRBD2. This CDR3 comprises 15 residues. The J segment lost 2 bases and the V segment lost 3 bases, leaving 10 bases of the junction unmatched. CDR1 GTSNPN and CDR2 SVGIG come from the germline V gene (reference sequence). The CDR3 protein is CAWRLAARHPYEQYF. CDR3 coding DNA: TGTGCCTGGAGGCTAGCGGCGCGACACCCCTACGAGCAGTACTTC.

The genes are TRBV4-3 and TRBJ2-2; D is uncertain. Germline CDR1 LGHNA, CDR2 YSLEER. Trimming left V 0 bases short and J 5 bases short, with 7 bases between. The CDR3 extends over 14 amino acids. The CDR3 protein is CASSQDPHTGELFF. The CDR3 bases are TGCGCCAGCAGCCAAGATCCCCATACCGGGGAGCTGTTTTTT.

The V and J genes are TRBV20-1 and TRBJ2-3; no clear D gene. CDR3 length equals 11 residues. Germline V lookup: CDR1 DFQATT, CDR2 SNEGSKA (reference sequence). The V gene lost 5 bases and the J gene lost 6 bases, with 9 bases spanning the gap. This CDR3 is CSAPLLDTQYF. The CDR3 DNA is TGCAGTGCTCCTTTGTTGGATACGCAGTATTTT.

The J gene is TRBJ2-1, the V gene TRBV5-1; TRBD2 aligns across 14 bases. This CDR3 is built from 16 residues. V was pared by 5 bases and J by 7 bases, with 8 bases of the junction left unmatched. Germline V gene data show CDR1 as SGHRS and CDR2 as YFSETQ. The CDR3: CASRPTSGRAGNEQFF. CDR3 DNA: TGCGCCAGCAGACCGACTAGCGGGAGGGCAGGAAATGAGCAGTTCTTC.

V is TRBV28 and J is TRBJ2-5; D is unclear. Trimming took 2 bases from V and 1 from J, leaving 11 bases between them. This CDR3 has 15 residues. Per germline, CDR1 MDHEN and CDR2 SYDVKM. CDR3 DNA sequence: TGTGCCAGCAGTTTACCCTCCAGGCCCCAAGAGACCCAGTACTTC. Protein sequence: CASSLPSRPQETQYF.

The chain has TRBV7-3 and TRBJ2-7, with D possibly TRBD1 on 5 matching bases. The length of the CDR3 is 15 residues. V lost 2 bases and J lost 2, with 13 bases in between. Germline V gene lookup returns CDR1 SGHTA and CDR2 FQGTGA. The CDR3 coding sequence is TGTGCCAGCAGCTTAGGTCCAGGGATGCCCTACGAGCAGTACTTC. Translated, it gives CASSLGPGMPYEQYF.